This T cell receptor (beta chain) was recovered during a study of T cell repertoires in cytomegalovirus infection. Study-wide background: The authors used CMV epitopes that were HLA-C-restricted (recently identified) and HLA-B-restricted (well studied). TCR beta signatures that were public indicated CMV infection and matching HLA type.

This clonotype has a handful of counts. Antigen unknown. V shed 2 bases and J shed 2 bases, with 10 bases lying between them. The CDR3 covers 15 residues. Via MiXCR, TCRdb re-called the reads, giving one row per CDR3 protein. The table records around 100,000 distinct CDR3 sequences, around 40% of them present only once. Overall study results and limits: HLA-C-restricted CMV clonotypes gave the most frequent clonotype in two of eight donors.

The chain combines TRBV12-3 or TRBV12-4 with TRBJ1-5; no firm D call. Material: CD8+ T cells from cultured PBMCs, obtained from culture after CMV antigen stimulation. The sequence came from a human donor in good health (CMV status not recorded). Some clones in this sample may be carry-over from other donors' samples. In DNA form, the CDR3 reads TGTGCCAGCAGTTTAACCGGATCTCGCAATCAGCCCCAGCATTTT. Protein: CASSLTGSRNQPQHF.